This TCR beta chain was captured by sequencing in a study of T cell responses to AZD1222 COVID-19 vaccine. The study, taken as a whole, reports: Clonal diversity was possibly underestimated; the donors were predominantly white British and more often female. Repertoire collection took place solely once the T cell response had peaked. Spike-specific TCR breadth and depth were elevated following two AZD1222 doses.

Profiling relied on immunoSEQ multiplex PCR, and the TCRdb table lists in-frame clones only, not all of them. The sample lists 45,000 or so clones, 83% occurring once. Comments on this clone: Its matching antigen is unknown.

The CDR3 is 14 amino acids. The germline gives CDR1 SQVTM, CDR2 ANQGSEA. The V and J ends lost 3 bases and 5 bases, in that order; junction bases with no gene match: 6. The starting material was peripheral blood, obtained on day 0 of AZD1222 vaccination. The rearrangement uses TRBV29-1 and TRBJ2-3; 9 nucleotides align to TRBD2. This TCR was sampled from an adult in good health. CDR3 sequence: CSVEPGLAVDTQYF. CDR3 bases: TGCAGCGTTGAGCCGGGACTAGCTGTAGATACGCAGTATTTT.